This T cell receptor (beta chain) comes out of a study of T cells in Graves' hyperthyroidism and ophthalmopathy. The investigators amplified TCR beta CDR3 regions from RNA transcripts. When the TCR CDR3 underwent first-round RT-PCR, the HTBI primer set was used. One entry per CDR3 protein results from TCRdb running MiXCR on the multiplex PCR reads. The sample has about 720,000 distinct CDR3 sequences; around 20% are singletons. This CDR3 has 14 residues. From germline, CDR1 is SGHRS and CDR2 YFSETQ. V was shortened by 6 bases and J by 5 bases, with 14 bases between the two germline ends. PBMCs were obtained from approximately 10 ml fresh peripheral blood.

This chain connects TRBV5-1 to TRBJ1-4; D is ambiguous. This TCR was recovered from a woman between 45 and 65 years old with Graves' hyperthyroidism that later progressed to Graves' ophthalmopathy. Sequencing used blood. The CDR3 DNA follows: TGCGCCAGCACGTACCATGGAGGGAATGAAAAACTGTTTTTT. It codes for CASTYHGGNEKLFF.